The entry below gives a single T cell receptor beta chain sequence along with its context. The antigen remains undetermined. The study, taken as a whole, reports: The TCR gene usage of tumor memory CD4+ T cells clustered together with blood and lymph node memory CD4+ cells and with lymph node naive CD4+ cells. Tumor Treg TCRs overlapped most with tumor naive CD4+ cells. Larger-cohort validation covered only one TCR beta V-J rearrangement.

Treg sorting used a CD4+CD25+CD127-/low gate. The ends lost 2 bases at V and 0 bases at J; junction bases unmatched: 2. Per germline, CDR1 ENHRY and CDR2 SYGVKD. This CDR3 region has 15 residues. Full-length variable regions came from constant-region reverse primers plus semi-nested Nested Universal Primer A PCR. Via MiXCR, TCRdb re-called the 5' RACE reads, giving one row per CDR3 protein. The sample lists about 59,000 distinct CDR3 sequences; 20% to 25% were seen once. The chain has TRBV10-3 and TRBJ2-3; 7 bases are a match to TRBD2. Sequenced input: tumor-infiltrating Tregs sorted from the breast tumor. The clonotype was recovered from a female donor with breast cancer. CDR3 sequence reads: CAISERGESTDTQYF. The CDR3 DNA reads as TGTGCCATCAGTGAGCGGGGGGAGAGCACAGATACGCAGTATTTT.